This TCR beta chain originates from a study of identical twins (TCRdb year 2016). About the full investigation: To test whether fetal clonotypes persist, the study used deep sequencing on TCR alpha and beta repertoires from monozygotic twins, unrelated adults of various ages, and cord blood. To rule out contamination, replicate twin experiments were performed at different times with different library preparation protocols.

Every donor in the study was a healthy Caucasian. The twin cohort comprised three pairs of female monozygotic twins, all aged roughly 18 to 29 years. Positive isolation kits from Invitrogen were used to isolate CD4+ and CD8+ T cell populations. What the authors observed across the whole study: In monozygotic twins, recombination models systematically underestimated out-of-frame TCR alpha sharing, but the models matched the sharing seen between unrelated individuals. Conclusions relied on cross-sectional statistical analysis, since the same donors could not be followed over many years. Zero-insertion analyses could be partly confounded by invariant T cells such as MAIT and iNKT, although diverse VJ usage argued against such confounding for most clonotypes. In beta out-of-frame sequences, excess twin sharing was weaker, because having fewer shared sequences lowered the signal-to-noise ratio. Compared with coincidental sharing between unrelated individuals, an excess of low generation-probability sequences was observed among out-of-frame TCR alpha sequences shared between twins. Fewer insertions were carried by abundant cord blood beta clonotypes; a weaker similar trend was observed in young adult naive repertoires, while no such trend was observed in memory repertoires.

To prepare the library, 5' RACE was applied. Sequencing relied on an Illumina HiSeq 2000. Template switching introduced a universal primer binding site; the final cDNA contained a unique molecular identifier, enabling accurate counting of TCR cDNA molecules. Specific primers in the conserved constant-segment region were used to synthesize first-strand cDNA for the TCR alpha and beta chains. To control for contamination, each cDNA library was double barcoded with a SMART-Mk sample barcode plus Illumina barcodes. TruSeq adapter sequences and Illumina sample barcodes were added in two successive PCR steps. TCR alpha and beta cDNA libraries were sequenced on the Illumina HiSeq platform with custom primers. The paper's processing steps were these. MiGEC was used to process raw reads and extract unique molecular identifiers, and MiXCR was used to find CDR3 positions. For each individual, recombination models were inferred using an EM algorithm with the repgenHMM and IGoR tools. Shared clonotypes were analyzed with the tcR package in R, and sharing was normalized by the product of cloneset sizes. To study raw recombination without the effects of thymic and clonal selection, out-of-frame nonproductive sequences were analyzed. TCRdb cleaned the public reads at Q25 with fastp, built clones with MiXCR and kept in-frame beta chains. Rows with one shared CDR3 protein collapse into an entry with the most common genes and DNA. These V and J calls derive from TCRdb rather than the authors' analysis. The sample includes a few hundred thousand distinct CDR3 sequences, with roughly an eighth observed a single time. 0.95% to 1% of the sample is in the top ten clones.

In the case of this clonotype: What antigen it recognizes has not been identified. No base quality information exists; no much larger clone differs at one position.

From cysteine to phenylalanine, the CDR3 is 15 amino acids long. Of all the DNA, just the CDR3 is kept, 45 bases in frame from base 1. As encoded in the germline V gene, CDR1 is SGHTA while CDR2 is FQGNSA. V is trimmed back by 6 bases and J by 0 bases, and the junction contains 7 bases that no gene match accounts for. These same data were also listed under a study on yellow fever vaccine responses in identical twins. Per that second paper: The T cell response to vaccination in identical twins was reported by the authors to appear partly convergent and partly personalized. The study precisely tracked vaccine-responding T cell clones in identical twins.

The chain is made from TRBV7-2 and TRBJ2-7, with 8 bases matching TRBD2. Sequencing used CD4+ T cells sorted from blood. The receptor comes from a woman between 18 and 29 years old in good health. The CDR3 sequence is CASRRTGTSSYEQYF. The sequenced DNA is TGTGCCAGCAGACGAACAGGGACTAGCTCCTACGAGCAGTACTTC.